This T cell receptor (beta chain) was recovered during a study of T cell changes during pregnancy in multiple sclerosis. The CDR3 is made up of 15 amino acids. CDR1 is LNHDA and CDR2 is SQIVND in the germline V gene (reference sequence). The V segment lost 5 bases and the J segment 1 base; nucleotides outside the gene matches: 8. The protocol was immunoSEQ multiplex PCR, while the TCRdb copy is restricted to in-frame clones and leaves out a portion. The sample has about 69,000 clones; 70% to 90% are singletons. The V and J genes are TRBV19 and TRBJ2-7; 7 bases match TRBD2. The sequencing here drew on peripheral blood, taken before pregnancy. This sequence was found in a female donor with multiple sclerosis, enrolled in a pregnancy study. As DNA, the CDR3 is TGTGCCAGTAGTGCTGCTAGCGGATCTTCCTACGAGCAGTACTTC. Its protein is CASSAASGSSYEQYF.